This TCR beta chain was profiled in a study of cytomegalovirus exposure and HLA in healthy donors. This CDR3 contains 15 residues. CDR1 is SEHNR, CDR2 FQNEAQ, per germline (reference sequence). The PCR employed 60 Vbeta primers together with 13 Jbeta primers. Produced via immunoSEQ multiplex PCR; TCRdb's table is partial and in-frame only. The sample has some 67,000 clones, around three quarters seen once. What was sequenced was PBMCs. V usage is TRBV7-9 and J usage is TRBJ2-5, with D perhaps being TRBD1 or TRBD2 (5 bases each). The tail of the sequence fits TRBJ2-7 better, so the J call may be wrong. This TCR derives from a man in his 60s in good health and CMV-seropositive. CDR3 residues: CASSPDSGGSYEQYF. Written as DNA, the CDR3 is TGTGCCAGCAGCCCCGACAGTGGGGGCTCCTACGAGCAGTACTTC.